This entry features one T cell receptor (beta chain) sequence. Its recognized antigen is unknown. Per-base qualities were not stored, and no clone one base away is much larger. Including the terminal cysteine and phenylalanine, the CDR3 comprises 17 residues. Just CDR3 DNA is preserved here, 51 bases in frame from base 1. CDR1 and CDR2 are drawn from the germline V gene (reference sequence): MNHEY, SMNVEV. The germline V end is reduced by 7 bases and the J end by 0 bases; junction bases left unmatched: 9. The CDR3 regions of human TCRbeta chains were analyzed by immunosequencing. The authors' pipeline ran thus. Repertoire TCRs were matched against a reference library of SARS-CoV-2-specific TCRs generated with the MIRA antigen-specificity platform. Breadth was defined as the fraction of unique TCRs that were SARS-CoV-2-associated, and depth was defined as the fraction of total T cells that were SARS-CoV-2-associated. Using the MIRA data, each spike-specific TCR was mapped to the spike region that the TCR reacts to and placed in a CD4 or CD8 class. Log10-transformed breadth and depth values were compared by one-way ANOVA with Sidak's multiple comparisons tests. The table was pulled from immuneACCESS by TCRdb, which kept in-frame rearrangements only. Such tables lose some clones; where checked, under half of the loss comes from unresolved V genes, and the rest has no known cause. The V and J calls and clone size were taken over from that table, and D and trimming were inferred from the DNA. Here the sample has 100,000 to 150,000 clones; approximately 90% occur a single time. The ten largest clones represent 11% of the sample.

The record originates from a study of T cell responses to AZD1222 COVID-19 vaccine (dated by TCRdb to about 2021). General notes on the study: A total of 240 or so trial participants underwent TCR sequencing, of whom roughly 210 had received two doses of AZD1222 and approximately 25 had received two doses of the MenACWY control vaccine. Enrollment into the trials was organized by age into subgroups of 18-55, 56-69 and 70-plus years, and those subgroups contained about 160, 30 and 59 TCR-sequenced participants, respectively. Study-wide findings and limitations: The whole spike protein was spanned by vaccine-associated CD4 TCRs, and dominant responses were seen in regions 160-218 and 743-854. Because no day 14 peak-response samples were available, repertoires were characterized only after the peak T cell response. In the small 56-69-year group, the increase in depth fell short of significance, most likely because of low power. Reportedly, almost half of the unique spike-specific TCRs recognized epitopes lying outside the regions that are mutated in the B.1.351 and B.1.1.7 variants. Participants were mostly white British and included more females than males, and it was suggested by the authors that clonal diversity may have been underestimated. Conclusions about previously exposed vaccinees were limited because only a handful of AZD1222 recipients were SARS-CoV-2 seropositive at baseline. A significant rise in spike-specific TCR breadth and depth was observed after two AZD1222 doses relative to day 0 and relative to MenACWY recipients.

In the paper's terms, the time point label means: baseline before first vaccination. Sample treatment or condition, as interpreted from the label and publication: meningococcal conjugate vaccine given as trial control. The vaccinee samples were drawn from two UK trials, COV001 and COV002, one of which was a single-blind randomized controlled phase 2/3 trial testing AZD1222 (ChAdOx1 nCoV-19) in healthy adults. For TCRbeta chain sequencing, PBMC samples from trial participants were taken at day 0 and at day 28 after the second dose. The sequence is built from TRBV27 and TRBJ2-7, and 13 junction bases match TRBD2. The sample consisted of peripheral blood, taken on day 0 of MenACWY control vaccination. The TCR originated in an adult in good health. The CDR3: CASNGGGLAGPSYEQYF. In nucleotide form, the sequence is TGTGCCAGCAATGGGGGGGGACTAGCGGGACCCTCCTACGAGCAGTACTTC.